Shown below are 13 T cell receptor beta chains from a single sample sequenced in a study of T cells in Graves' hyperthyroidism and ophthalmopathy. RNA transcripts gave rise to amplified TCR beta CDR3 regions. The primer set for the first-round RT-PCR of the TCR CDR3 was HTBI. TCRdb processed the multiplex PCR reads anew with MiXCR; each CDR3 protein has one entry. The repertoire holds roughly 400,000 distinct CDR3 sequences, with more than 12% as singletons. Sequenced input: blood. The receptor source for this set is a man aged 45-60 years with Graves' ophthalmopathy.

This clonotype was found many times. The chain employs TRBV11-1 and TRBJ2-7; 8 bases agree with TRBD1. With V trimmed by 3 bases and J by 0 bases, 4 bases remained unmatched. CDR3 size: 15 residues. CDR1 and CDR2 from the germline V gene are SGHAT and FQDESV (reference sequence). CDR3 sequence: CASSFPGGGSYEQYF. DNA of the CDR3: TGTGCCAGCAGCTTCCCAGGGGGCGGCTCCTACGAGCAGTACTTC. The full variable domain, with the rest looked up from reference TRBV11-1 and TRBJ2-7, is EAEVAQSPRYKITEKSQAVAFWCDPISGHATLYWYRQILGQGPELLVQFQDESVVDDSQLPKDRFSAERLKGVDSTLKIQPAELGDSAMYLCASSFPGGGSYEQYFGPGTRLTVT.

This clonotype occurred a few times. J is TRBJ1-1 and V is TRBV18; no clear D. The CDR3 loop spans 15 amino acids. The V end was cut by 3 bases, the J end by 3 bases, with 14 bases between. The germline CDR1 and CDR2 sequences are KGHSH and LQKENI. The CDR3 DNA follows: TGTGCCAGCTCACCTCTGCGGGGAGTCGACACTGAAGCTTTCTTT. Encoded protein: CASSPLRGVDTEAFF.

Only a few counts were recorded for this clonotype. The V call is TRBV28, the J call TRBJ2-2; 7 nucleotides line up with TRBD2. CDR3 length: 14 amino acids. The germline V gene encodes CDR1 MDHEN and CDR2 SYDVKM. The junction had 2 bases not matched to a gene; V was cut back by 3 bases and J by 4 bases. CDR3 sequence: CASSFSGFTGELFF. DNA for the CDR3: TGTGCCAGCAGTTTTAGCGGGTTCACCGGGGAGCTGTTTTTT.

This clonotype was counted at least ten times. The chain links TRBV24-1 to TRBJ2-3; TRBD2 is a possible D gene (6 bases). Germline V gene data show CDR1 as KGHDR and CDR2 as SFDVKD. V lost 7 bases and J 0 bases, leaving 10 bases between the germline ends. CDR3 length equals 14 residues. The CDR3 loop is CATRGGTSTDTQYF. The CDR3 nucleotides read TGTGCCACCAGGGGCGGGACTAGCACAGATACGCAGTATTTT.

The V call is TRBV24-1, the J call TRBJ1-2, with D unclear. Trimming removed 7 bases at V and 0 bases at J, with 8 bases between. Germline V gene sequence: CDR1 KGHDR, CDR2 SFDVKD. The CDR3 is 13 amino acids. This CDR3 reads CATSTEANYGYTF. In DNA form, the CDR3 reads TGTGCCACCAGCACCGAAGCTAACTATGGCTACACCTTC.

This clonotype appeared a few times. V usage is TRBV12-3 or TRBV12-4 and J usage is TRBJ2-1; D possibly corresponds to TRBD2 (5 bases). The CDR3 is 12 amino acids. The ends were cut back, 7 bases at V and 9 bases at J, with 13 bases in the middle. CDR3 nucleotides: TGTGCCAGCACCTTTACTAGGTCTGAGCAGTTCTTC. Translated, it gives CASTFTRSEQFF.

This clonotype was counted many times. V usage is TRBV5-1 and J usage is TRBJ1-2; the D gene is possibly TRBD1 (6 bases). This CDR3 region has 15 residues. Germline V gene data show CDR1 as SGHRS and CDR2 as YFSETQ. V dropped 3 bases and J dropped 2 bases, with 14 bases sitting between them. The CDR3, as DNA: TGCGCCAGCAGCTCCGGACAGCCCCTCAACTATGGCTACACCTTC. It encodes CASSSGQPLNYGYTF.

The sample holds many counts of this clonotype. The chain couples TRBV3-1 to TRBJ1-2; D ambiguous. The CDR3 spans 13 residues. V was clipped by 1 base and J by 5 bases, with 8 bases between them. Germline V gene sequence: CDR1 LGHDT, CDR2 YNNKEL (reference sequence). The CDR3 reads CASSQVGVYGYTF. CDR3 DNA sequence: TGTGCCAGCAGCCAAGTTGGGGTTTATGGCTACACCTTC.

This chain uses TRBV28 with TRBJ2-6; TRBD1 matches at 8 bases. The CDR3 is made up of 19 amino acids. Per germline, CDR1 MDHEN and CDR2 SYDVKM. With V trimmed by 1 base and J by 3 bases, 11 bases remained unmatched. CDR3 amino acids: CASSLSDFRGRGGANVLTF. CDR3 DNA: TGTGCCAGCAGTTTATCAGATTTCAGGGGGCGAGGTGGGGCCAACGTCCTGACTTTC.

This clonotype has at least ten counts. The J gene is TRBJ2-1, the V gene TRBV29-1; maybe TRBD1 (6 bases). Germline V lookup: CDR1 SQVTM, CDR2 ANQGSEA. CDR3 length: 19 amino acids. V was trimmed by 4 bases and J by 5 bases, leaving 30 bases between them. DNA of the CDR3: TGCAGCGTTGTAGGGCTTCTGGACAGCCTTTGGGTGGCTGACAATGAGCAGTTCTTC. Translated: CSVVGLLDSLWVADNEQFF.

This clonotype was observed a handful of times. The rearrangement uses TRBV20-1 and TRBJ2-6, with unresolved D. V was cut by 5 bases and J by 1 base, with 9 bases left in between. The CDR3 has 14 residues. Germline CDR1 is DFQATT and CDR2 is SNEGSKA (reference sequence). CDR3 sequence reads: CSAPQRSGANVLTF. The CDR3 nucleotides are TGCAGTGCTCCCCAGAGGTCTGGGGCCAACGTCCTGACTTTC.

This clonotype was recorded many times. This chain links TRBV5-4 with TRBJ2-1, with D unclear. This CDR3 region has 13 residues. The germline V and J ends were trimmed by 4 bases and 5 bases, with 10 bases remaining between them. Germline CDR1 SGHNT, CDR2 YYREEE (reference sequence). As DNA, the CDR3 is TGTGCCAGCAGCACGACCAAAAACAATGAGCAGTTCTTC. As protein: CASSTTKNNEQFF. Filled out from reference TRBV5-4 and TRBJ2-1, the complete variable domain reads ETGVTQSPTHLIKTRGQQVTLRCSSQSGHNTVSWYQQALGQGPQFIFQYYREEENGRGNFPPRFSGLQFPNYSSELNVNALELDDSALYLCASSTTKNNEQFFGPGTRLTVL.

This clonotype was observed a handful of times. CDR3 in amino acids: CATSRELAGTTGELFF. For the CDR3, the DNA is TGTGCCACCAGCAGAGAGTTAGCGGGAACCACCGGGGAGCTGTTTTTT. V gene TRBV15 combines with J gene TRBJ2-2; 8 bases match TRBD2. The V segment lost 0 bases and the J segment 4 bases; nucleotides outside the gene matches: 4. There are 16 residues in the CDR3. Germline V gene data show CDR1 as LNHNV and CDR2 as YYDKDF (reference sequence). The whole variable domain, filled in from reference TRBV15 and TRBJ2-2, reads DAMVIQNPRYQVTQFGKPVTLSCSQTLNHNVMYWYQQKSSQAPKLLFHYYDKDFNNEADTPDNFQSRRPNTSFCFLDIRSPGLGDTAMYLCATSRELAGTTGELFFGEGSRLTVL.